This TCR beta chain is drawn from a study of blood T cell repertoires in COVID-19 (dated by TCRdb to 2018 to 2021). Notes on the research overall: The collaborator samples originated in the United States, Italy and Spain and spanned the acute and convalescent phases of COVID-19. The material from the prospective study consisted of cDNA or gDNA derived from T cells, B-cell-depleted T cells, or PBMCs. The dataset comprised deeply sampled blood TCRbeta repertoires from subjects exposed to, actively infected with, or recovered from COVID-19. The repertoires were made available in a free public database intended to serve as a resource for research on the immune response to SARS-CoV-2. Samples came from the ongoing ImmuneRACE study (first 160 participants) plus 1,254 subjects from 6 global collaborators. Sample metadata almost always included a de-identified subject ID, COVID-19 status, age in years and sex. Where HLA class I and class II types were available, the types were taken from metadata supplied by the sample provider, not from assay-based typing.

TCRbeta CDR3 regions were amplified from genomic DNA by means of the immunoSEQ Assay, a bias-controlled multiplex PCR. In the authors' own workflow: Within the assay, amplification of reference gene primers was used to estimate how many nucleated cells each sample contained. To quantify the absolute abundance of each unique TCRbeta CDR3 rearrangement, sequence reads were collapsed and filtered. For each sample, productive Simpson clonality was calculated as the square root of Simpson's diversity index over productive rearrangements. TCRdb retrieved this table from immuneACCESS and kept in-frame rearrangements only. Not all clones are present; in checked studies, unresolved V genes account for under half, and no reason is known for the remainder. V and J calls and clone size follow that table, whereas D and trimming were derived from the DNA. Recorded for this sample are about 84,000 clones; about 73% of them occurred a single time. Less than 7.5% of the sample comes from the top ten.

General conclusions and limits of the study: How much clinical and demographic metadata was included differed by source and by participant, and the metadata was provided uncurated.

The collaborating institutions used their own protocols to collect whole blood in K2EDTA tubes. Collaborator samples were shipped for TCRbeta analysis as frozen whole blood, isolated PBMCs, or DNA extracted from either sample type. V gives up 2 bases and J gives up 1 base, and the segment between their germline ends measures 8 bases. Based on the germline V gene, the CDR1 and CDR2 sequences are WSHSY and SAAADI. The CDR3 spans 14 residues, from the cysteine through the phenylalanine. CDR3 DNA only is kept here, 42 bases in frame from base 1. A remark on this clone: The specificity of this receptor is unknown. No qualities accompany the bases; no much larger clone lies one base away.

Here the chain combines TRBV10-2 and TRBJ2-5; TRBD2 is a possible D gene, resting on 6 matching bases. The sample was peripheral blood. The clonotype comes from a man in his fifties with active or convalescent COVID-19. The CDR3 here reads CASSEGGTQETQYF. The nucleotide sequence reads TGCGCCAGCAGTGAGGGGGGGACCCAAGAGACCCAGTACTTC.